This entry lists 32 T cell receptor beta chains sequenced from one sample in a study of shared clonotypes between healthy human individuals. The method was immunoSEQ multiplex PCR; TCRdb's version includes in-frame clones alone and lacks a portion of them. The data show 850,000 to 1,100,000 clones, 70% to 85% seen once. The specimen sequenced was memory CD4+ T cells from PBMCs. Subset indicated: CD45RA-negative fraction. All receptors come from a young man in good health. Some clones in this sample may be carry-over from other donors' samples.

The rearrangement uses TRBV7-2 and TRBJ2-7; D possibly matches TRBD1 or TRBD2 (6 bases each). Trimming left V 1 base short and J 9 bases short, with 16 bases between. CDR1 and CDR2 (germline): SGHTA, FQGNSA. The CDR3 loop spans 14 amino acids. The DNA of the CDR3 is TGTGCCAGCAGCTTAGTGGGGGGCGCTTCGGGGCAGTACTTC. Protein: CASSLVGGASGQYF.

The chain joins TRBV6-5 to TRBJ2-1; TRBD2 matches 8 bases. Trimming at V came to 2 bases and at J to 8 bases, leaving 2 bases not matched to a gene. Germline V CDR1 and CDR2: MNHEY, SVGAGI. CDR3 size: 13 residues. The CDR3 sequence: CASSYRGGYEQFF. The CDR3 nucleotides read TGTGCCAGCAGTTACCGGGGGGGCTATGAGCAGTTCTTC.

The chain has TRBV28 and TRBJ1-5; no clear D. Trimming removed 5 bases from V and 9 bases from J, with 14 bases in between. The germline V gene has CDR1 MDHEN and CDR2 SYDVKM. This CDR3 contains 13 residues. The chain's CDR3 is CASSPTTGWPQHF. CDR3 sequence (DNA): TGTGCCAGCAGTCCAACCACCGGGTGGCCCCAGCATTTT.

On this clone itself: This CDR3 is also generated by other DNA sequences in the sample. The chain employs TRBV2 and TRBJ1-2; 11 positions agree with TRBD1. Trimming cost V 4 bases and J 6 bases; bases outside gene matches: 1. From germline, CDR1 is SNHLY and CDR2 FYNNEI. This CDR3 has 13 residues. CDR3 sequence: CASSGTGGHGYTF. The CDR3 DNA sequence: TGTGCCAGCAGTGGGACAGGGGGCCATGGCTACACCTTC.

Here the CDR3 reads CASSVGQGWGNEKLFF. In DNA form, the CDR3 reads TGTGCCAGCAGCGTAGGGCAGGGGTGGGGTAATGAAAAACTGTTTTTT. This sequence joins TRBV9 and TRBJ1-4; TRBD1 is a possible D gene (6 bases). V lost 0 bases and J lost 4, with 13 bases in between. This CDR3 has 16 amino acids. Germline V gene lookup returns CDR1 SGDLS and CDR2 YYNGEE.

This chain connects TRBV7-8 to TRBJ2-7; 7 nucleotides agree with TRBD1. The CDR3 is made up of 13 amino acids. The J segment lost 6 bases and the V segment lost 3 bases, leaving 5 bases of the junction unmatched. CDR1 SGHVS and CDR2 FQNEAQ come from the germline V gene. The CDR3 sequence: CASSFRQGSEQYF. CDR3 nucleotide sequence: TGTGCCAGCAGCTTCCGACAGGGCAGCGAGCAGTACTTC.

The chain carries TRBV18 and TRBJ2-4; D is possibly TRBD1 (6 bases). V shed 3 bases and J shed 0 bases, with 12 bases lying between them. Per the germline V gene, CDR1 is KGHSH and CDR2 is LQKENI. This CDR3 comprises 16 residues. CDR3 sequence reads: CASSPPGHLAKNIQYF. CDR3 coding DNA: TGTGCCAGCTCACCTCCGGGACACCTAGCCAAAAACATTCAGTACTTC.

The rearrangement uses TRBV20-1 and TRBJ2-7; D remains ambiguous. Germline loops: CDR1 DFQATT, CDR2 SNEGSKA (reference sequence). The CDR3 runs to 11 residues. The CDR3 is CRLGSAYEQYF. The CDR3 nucleotides are TGCAGATTAGGATCGGCCTACGAGCAGTACTTC.

This chain joins TRBV5-1 and TRBJ2-7; D tentatively reads TRBD1 or TRBD2 (5 bases each). There are 14 residues in the CDR3. The V gene's germline CDR1 is SGHRS and CDR2 YFSETQ. V was pared by 2 bases and J by 5 bases, with 14 bases between. The CDR3 reads CASSLTVGVHEQYF. The CDR3, as DNA: TGCGCCAGCAGCTTAACGGTGGGGGTCCACGAGCAGTACTTC.

V usage is TRBV7-2 and J usage is TRBJ2-7; D is unresolved. V was clipped by 2 bases and J by 2 bases, with 13 bases between them. The CDR3 contains 15 residues. Germline V gives CDR1 SGHTA, CDR2 FQGNSA. The CDR3 reads CASSLSVSLTYEQYF. As DNA, the CDR3 is TGTGCCAGCAGCTTAAGTGTGTCACTAACCTACGAGCAGTACTTC.

This clone was detected once. The CDR3 here is CASSLAGTSGRVTDTQYF. In DNA form, the CDR3 reads TGTGCCAGCAGCCTTGCGGGGACTAGCGGGAGGGTCACAGATACGCAGTATTTT. V and J are TRBV5-4 and TRBJ2-3; 16 nucleotides line up with TRBD2. CDR3 size: 18 residues. In germline, CDR1 is SGHNT, CDR2 YYREEE (reference sequence). The ends lost 4 bases at V and 2 bases at J; junction bases unmatched: 7.

The chain links TRBV7-8 to TRBJ2-7; TRBD2 agrees at 7 bases. V lost 3 bases to trimming and J lost 0 bases; unmatched junction nucleotides: 5. CDR3 length: 15 residues. Germline CDR1 reads SGHVS; CDR2 reads FQNEAQ. The CDR3 bases are TGTGCCAGCAGCTTCGGGACTACTGGCTCCTACGAGCAGTACTTC. Its protein is CASSFGTTGSYEQYF.

The chain joins TRBV5-4 to TRBJ2-5; D is uncertain. CDR1 is SGHNT and CDR2 is YYREEE in the germline V gene (reference sequence). CDR3 length equals 13 residues. Between the trimmed V and J ends, which lost 1 base and 10 bases, there was a span of 14 bases. This chain's CDR3 is CASSLTPVMGQYF. The CDR3 DNA reads TGTGCCAGCAGCTTGACCCCCGTGATGGGCCAGTACTTC.

The chain uses TRBV27 and TRBJ1-1; no reliable D call. V was trimmed by 2 bases and J by 0 bases, leaving 7 bases between them. Germline CDR1 is MNHEY and CDR2 is SMNVEV (reference sequence). The CDR3 is 14 residues long. The DNA of the CDR3 is TGTGCCAGCAGTTTAAACGCGATGAACACTGAAGCTTTCTTT. This gives the protein CASSLNAMNTEAFF.

The rearrangement links TRBV7-3 to TRBJ2-7; the match to TRBD1 covers 7 bases. CDR3 length: 14 amino acids. The trim removed 5 bases at V and 0 bases at J, leaving 4 bases unmatched. Per the germline V gene, CDR1 is SGHTA and CDR2 is FQGTGA. This CDR3 reads CASSPGDSSYEQYF. Here the CDR3 DNA reads TGTGCCAGCAGCCCCGGGGACAGCTCCTACGAGCAGTACTTC.

The rearrangement links TRBV7-2 to TRBJ1-2; 8 bases fit TRBD1. Germline CDR1 SGHTA, CDR2 FQGNSA. The CDR3 spans 15 residues. The V gene end was trimmed by 5 bases and the J gene end by 3 bases; junction bases not matched to a gene: 8. Here the CDR3 DNA reads TGTGCCAGCAGCCCAGACAGGGGTCGGCACTATGGCTACACCTTC. Translated: CASSPDRGRHYGYTF.

The CDR3 DNA reads TGTGCCAGCAGCGAGACAGGGGGACAAACTAATGAAAAACTGTTTTTT. It encodes CASSETGGQTNEKLFF. V is TRBV21-1 and J is TRBJ1-4; the D segment call TRBD1 is taken from the table without a DNA check. TRBV21-1 is reported as a pseudogene. This CDR3 comprises 16 residues.

The chain joins TRBV28 to TRBJ1-5; D gene ambiguous. CDR1 is MDHEN and CDR2 is SYDVKM in the germline V gene. There are 14 residues in the CDR3. Trimming shortened V by 3 bases and J by 7 bases, and 13 bases separated the two germline ends. The DNA of the CDR3 is TGTGCCAGCAGTTTCGATCCGGGTGTCCAGCCCCAGCATTTT. It is translated as CASSFDPGVQPQHF.

This clone appeared a few times. The rearrangement joins TRBV6-6 to TRBJ2-2, with no clear D. The CDR3 is 13 residues long. Trimming took off 2 bases at V and 9 bases at J, with 10 bases between the two ends. The germline gives CDR1 MNHNY, CDR2 SVGAGI (reference sequence). The CDR3 loop is CASSYDRRRELFF. CDR3 sequence (DNA): TGTGCCAGCAGTTACGACCGACGAAGGGAGCTGTTTTTT.

V and J are TRBV5-1 and TRBJ2-1, with unresolved D. This CDR3 is 18 amino acids long. Per the germline V gene, CDR1 is SGHRS and CDR2 is YFSETQ. V was trimmed by 9 bases and J by 5 bases, leaving 30 bases between them. The CDR3 DNA is TGCGCCATTCAATCAAACGGGCAGCACCTACGTCCGAACAATGAGCAGTTCTTC. This translates into CAIQSNGQHLRPNNEQFF.

This chain connects TRBV28 to TRBJ2-7; possibly TRBD2 for D (5 bases). Between the trimmed V and J ends, which lost 6 bases and 3 bases, there was a span of 18 bases. Germline-derived CDR1 and CDR2 are MDHEN and SYDVKM. This CDR3 spans 15 amino acids. The CDR3 nucleotides read TGTGCCAGCAGGACGCTTAGGGCTGGGAGCTACGAGCAGTACTTC. This encodes CASRTLRAGSYEQYF.

The J gene is TRBJ2-5, the V gene TRBV14; the D gene is possibly TRBD1 (5 bases). CDR3 length: 13 amino acids. Germline CDR1 reads SGHDN; CDR2 reads FVKESK. Trimming pared 7 bases from V and 1 base from J, leaving 10 bases between. This CDR3 reads CASKRQTQETQYF. The DNA of the CDR3 is TGTGCCAGCAAGAGACAGACCCAAGAGACCCAGTACTTC.

The V and J genes are TRBV7-3 and TRBJ2-6; D not resolved. Trimming took 0 bases from V and 4 from J, leaving 7 bases between them. CDR1 is SGHTA, CDR2 FQGTGA, per germline. The CDR3 runs to 15 residues. The CDR3 is CASSLTGDGANVLTF. The CDR3 DNA reads TGTGCCAGCAGCTTAACGGGCGACGGGGCCAACGTCCTGACTTTC.

V and J are TRBV7-8 and TRBJ2-1; D gene unclear. The CDR3 consists of 15 residues. V was cut by 0 bases and J by 8 bases, with 14 bases left in between. Germline CDR1 is SGHVS and CDR2 is FQNEAQ. The CDR3 reads CASSLAVLLGDEQFF. The CDR3 DNA reads TGTGCCAGCAGCTTAGCGGTACTTCTCGGCGATGAGCAGTTCTTC.

The V gene is TRBV28, the J gene TRBJ2-6, with a weak D call TRBD1 (5 bases). Per germline, CDR1 MDHEN and CDR2 SYDVKM. Trimming removed 3 bases from V and 0 bases from J, with 12 bases in between. The length of the CDR3 is 17 residues. The CDR3 sequence: CASSFQGKSSGANVLTF. For the CDR3, the DNA is TGTGCCAGCAGTTTTCAGGGAAAGTCCTCTGGGGCCAACGTCCTGACTTTC.

The chain couples TRBV9 to TRBJ1-1; TRBD1 agrees at 7 bases. Trimming cost V 3 bases and J 6 bases; bases outside gene matches: 8. Looked up from germline, CDR1 is SGDLS and CDR2 is YYNGEE. CDR3 length: 14 amino acids. The CDR3 DNA sequence: TGTGCCAGCAGCGGGGACAGCCGGGGCGCTGAAGCTTTCTTT. This sequence encodes CASSGDSRGAEAFF.

The chain has TRBV18 and TRBJ1-3; 9 bases align to TRBD1. This CDR3 contains 17 residues. Trimming cost V 5 bases and J 7 bases; bases outside gene matches: 15. In germline, CDR1 is KGHSH, CDR2 LQKENI. CDR3 sequence: CASSTSGTGIGPNTIYF. The CDR3 DNA is TGTGCCAGCTCAACGTCCGGGACAGGGATTGGGCCGAACACCATATATTTT. Drawing the rest from reference TRBV18 and TRBJ1-3, the complete variable domain is NAGVMQNPRHLVRRRGQEARLRCSPMKGHSHVYWYRQLPEEGLKFMVYLQKENIIDESGMPKERFSAEFPKEGPSILRIQQVVRGDSAAYFCASSTSGTGIGPNTIYFGEGSWLTVV.

This clone was detected a few times. CDR3 protein: CASSVSLGSSYEQYF. The CDR3 bases are TGTGCCAGCAGCGTAAGCCTGGGGAGCTCCTACGAGCAGTACTTC. The chain combines TRBV9 with TRBJ2-7, with D possibly matching TRBD2 (5 bases). The CDR3 sequence is 15 residues long. CDR1 and CDR2 (germline): SGDLS, YYNGEE. V shed 1 base and J shed 0 bases, with 11 bases lying between them.

This clone was counted a single time. This chain links TRBV5-1 with TRBJ2-7; the match to TRBD2 covers 13 bases. The length of the CDR3 is 17 residues. J was trimmed by 2 bases and V by 4 bases; bases with no gene match: 9. From germline, CDR1 is SGHRS and CDR2 YFSETQ. The CDR3 nucleotides are TGCGCCAGCAGCGCTAGACTAGCGGGAGGCCGAACCTACGAGCAGTACTTC. Amino acid sequence: CASSARLAGGRTYEQYF.

The chain links TRBV4-1 to TRBJ2-1; a possible D gene is TRBD2 (5 bases). The CDR3 runs to 17 residues. V was clipped by 6 bases and J by 8 bases, with 26 bases between them. Germline values: CDR1 MGHRA, CDR2 YSYEKL. The CDR3 DNA reads as TGCGCCAGCAGGCCCGTTGGGCGGGTGGCAAGGATCGATGAGCAGTTCTTC. This codes for CASRPVGRVARIDEQFF.

This chain joins TRBV7-8 and TRBJ2-7, with no clear D. This CDR3 contains 14 residues. The V gene's germline CDR1 is SGHVS and CDR2 FQNEAQ. V was cut by 1 base and J by 2 bases, with 9 bases left in between. CDR3 nucleotide sequence: TGTGCCAGCAGCTTAGGGGTTGGAGCCTACGAGCAGTACTTC. It encodes CASSLGVGAYEQYF.

The rearrangement links TRBV21-1 to TRBJ2-3; the table gives TRBD2 as D, unverified against the DNA. TRBV21-1 is shown as a pseudogene. This CDR3 is 15 amino acids long. The CDR3 loop reads CASSNGRGRTDTQYF. CDR3 in DNA: TGTGCCAGCAGCAACGGGCGGGGGCGCACAGATACGCAGTATTTT.